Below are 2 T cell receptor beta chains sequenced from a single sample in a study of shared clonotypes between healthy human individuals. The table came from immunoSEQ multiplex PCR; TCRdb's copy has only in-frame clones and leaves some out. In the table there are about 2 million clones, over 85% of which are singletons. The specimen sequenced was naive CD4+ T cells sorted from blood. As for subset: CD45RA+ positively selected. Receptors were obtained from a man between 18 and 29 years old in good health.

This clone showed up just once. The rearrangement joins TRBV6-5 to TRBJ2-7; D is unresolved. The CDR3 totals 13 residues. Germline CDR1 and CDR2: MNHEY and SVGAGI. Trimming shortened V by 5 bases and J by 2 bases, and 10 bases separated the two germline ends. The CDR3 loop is CASSPFGPYEQYF. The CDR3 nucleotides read TGTGCCAGCAGTCCCTTTGGCCCCTACGAGCAGTACTTC.

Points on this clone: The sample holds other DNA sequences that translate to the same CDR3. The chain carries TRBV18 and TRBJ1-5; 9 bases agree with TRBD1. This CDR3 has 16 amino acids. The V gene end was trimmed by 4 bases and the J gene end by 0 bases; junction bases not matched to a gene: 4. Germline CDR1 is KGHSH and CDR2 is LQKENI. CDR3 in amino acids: CASSQQGAGSNQPQHF. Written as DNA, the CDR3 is TGTGCCAGCTCACAACAGGGGGCGGGTAGCAATCAGCCCCAGCATTTT.